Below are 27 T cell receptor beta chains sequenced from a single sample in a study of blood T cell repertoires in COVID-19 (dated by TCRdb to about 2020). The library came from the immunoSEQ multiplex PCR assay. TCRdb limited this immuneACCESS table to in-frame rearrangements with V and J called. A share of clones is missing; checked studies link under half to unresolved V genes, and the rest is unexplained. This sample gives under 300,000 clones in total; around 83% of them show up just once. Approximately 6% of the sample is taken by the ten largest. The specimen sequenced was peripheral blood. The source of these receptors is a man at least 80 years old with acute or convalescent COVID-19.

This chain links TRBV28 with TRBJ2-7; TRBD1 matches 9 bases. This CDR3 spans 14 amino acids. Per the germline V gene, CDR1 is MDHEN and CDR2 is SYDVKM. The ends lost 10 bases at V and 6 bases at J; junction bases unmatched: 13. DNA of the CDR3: TGTGCCATCCGACGCACGGGACAGGGATCCGAGCAGTACTTC. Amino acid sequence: CAIRRTGQGSEQYF.

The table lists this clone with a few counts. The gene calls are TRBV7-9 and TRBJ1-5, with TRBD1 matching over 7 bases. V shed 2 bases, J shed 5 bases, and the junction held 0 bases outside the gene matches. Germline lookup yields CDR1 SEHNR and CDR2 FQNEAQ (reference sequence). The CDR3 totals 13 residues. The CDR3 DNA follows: TGTGCCAGCAGCTTAACAGGGGATCAGCCCCAGCATTTT. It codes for CASSLTGDQPQHF.

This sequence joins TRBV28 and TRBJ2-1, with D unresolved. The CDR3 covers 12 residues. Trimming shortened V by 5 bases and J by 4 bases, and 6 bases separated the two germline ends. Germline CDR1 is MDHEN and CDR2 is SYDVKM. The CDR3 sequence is CASSPLYNEQFF. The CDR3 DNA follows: TGTGCCAGCAGTCCCTTGTACAATGAGCAGTTCTTC.

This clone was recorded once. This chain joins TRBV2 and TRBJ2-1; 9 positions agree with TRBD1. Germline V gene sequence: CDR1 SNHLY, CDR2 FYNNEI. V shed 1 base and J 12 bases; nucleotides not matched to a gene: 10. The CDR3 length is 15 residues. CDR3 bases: TGTGCCAGCAGTGAAGTGGGACAGGGAGGGACGGGGCAGTTCTTC. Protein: CASSEVGQGGTGQFF.

CDR3: CASSLGREDGYTF. In nucleotides, the CDR3 is TGTGCCAGCAGCTTAGGACGGGAGGATGGCTACACCTTC. V gene TRBV7-8 combines with J gene TRBJ1-2, with D unclear. The germline V gene has CDR1 SGHVS and CDR2 FQNEAQ. This CDR3 is 13 amino acids long. V dropped 1 base and J dropped 6 bases, with 9 bases sitting between them.

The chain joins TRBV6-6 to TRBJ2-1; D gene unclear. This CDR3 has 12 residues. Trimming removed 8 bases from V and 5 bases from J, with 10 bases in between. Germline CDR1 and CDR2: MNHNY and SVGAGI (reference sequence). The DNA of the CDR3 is TGTGCCAGCGGTCCGGTTGACAATGAGCAGTTCTTC. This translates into CASGPVDNEQFF.

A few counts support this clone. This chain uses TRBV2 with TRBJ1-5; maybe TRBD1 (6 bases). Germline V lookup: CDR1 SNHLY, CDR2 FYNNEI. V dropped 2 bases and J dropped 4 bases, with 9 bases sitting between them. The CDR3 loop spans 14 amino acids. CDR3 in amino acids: CASSEQGTNQPQHF. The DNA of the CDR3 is TGTGCCAGCAGTGAACAGGGGACAAATCAGCCCCAGCATTTT.

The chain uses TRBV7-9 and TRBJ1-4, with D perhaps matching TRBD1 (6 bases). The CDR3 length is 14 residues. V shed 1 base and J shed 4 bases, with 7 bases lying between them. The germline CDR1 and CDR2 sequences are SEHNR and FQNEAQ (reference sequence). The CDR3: CASSLGQVNEKLFF. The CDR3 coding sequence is TGTGCCAGCAGCTTAGGACAGGTTAATGAAAAACTGTTTTTT. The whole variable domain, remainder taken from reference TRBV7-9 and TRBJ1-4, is DTGVSQNPRHKITKRGQNVTFRCDPISEHNRLYWYRQTLGQGPEFLTYFQNEAQLEKSRLLSDRFSAERPKGSFSTLEIQRTEQGDSAMYLCASSLGQVNEKLFFGSGTQLSVL.

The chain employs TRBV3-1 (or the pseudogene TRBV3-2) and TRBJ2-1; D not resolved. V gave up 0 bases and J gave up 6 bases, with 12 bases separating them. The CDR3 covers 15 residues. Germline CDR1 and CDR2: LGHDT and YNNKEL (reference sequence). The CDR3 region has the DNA TGTGCCAGCAGCCAAGATCCCGGGTCGGGCAATGAGCAGTTCTTC. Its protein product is CASSQDPGSGNEQFF.

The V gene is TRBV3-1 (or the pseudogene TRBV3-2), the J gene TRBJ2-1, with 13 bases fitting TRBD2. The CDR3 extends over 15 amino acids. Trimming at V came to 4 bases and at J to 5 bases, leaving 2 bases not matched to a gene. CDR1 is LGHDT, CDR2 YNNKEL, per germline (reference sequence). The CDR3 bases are TGTGCCAGCAGCCGAGGGACTAGCGGGAACAATGAGCAGTTCTTC. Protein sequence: CASSRGTSGNNEQFF.

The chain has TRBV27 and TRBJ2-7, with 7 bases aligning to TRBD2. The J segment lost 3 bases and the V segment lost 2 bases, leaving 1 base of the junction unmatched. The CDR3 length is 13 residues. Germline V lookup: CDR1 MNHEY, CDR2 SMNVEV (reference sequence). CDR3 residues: CASSLGGGYEQYF. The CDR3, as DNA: TGTGCCAGCAGTTTAGGGGGGGGCTACGAGCAGTACTTC.

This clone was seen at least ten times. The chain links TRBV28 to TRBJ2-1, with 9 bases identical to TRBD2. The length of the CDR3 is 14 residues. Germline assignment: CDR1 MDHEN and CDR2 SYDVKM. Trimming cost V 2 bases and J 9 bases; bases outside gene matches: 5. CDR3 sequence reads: CASSLRTSDGEQFF. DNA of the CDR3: TGTGCCAGCAGTTTAAGGACTAGCGATGGTGAGCAGTTCTTC.

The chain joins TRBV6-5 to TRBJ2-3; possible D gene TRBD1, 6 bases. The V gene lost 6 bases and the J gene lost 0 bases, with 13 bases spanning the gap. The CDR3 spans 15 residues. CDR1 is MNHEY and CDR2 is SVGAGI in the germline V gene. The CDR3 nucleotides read TGTGCCAGCAGCCCACAGGGATATAGCACAGATACGCAGTATTTT. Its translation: CASSPQGYSTDTQYF.

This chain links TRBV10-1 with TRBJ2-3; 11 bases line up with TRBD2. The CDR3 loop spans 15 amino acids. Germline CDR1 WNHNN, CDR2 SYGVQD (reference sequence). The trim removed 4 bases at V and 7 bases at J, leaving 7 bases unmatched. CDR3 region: CASSGLAGSPNTQYF. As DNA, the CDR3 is TGCGCCAGCAGTGGACTAGCGGGATCTCCCAATACGCAGTATTTT.

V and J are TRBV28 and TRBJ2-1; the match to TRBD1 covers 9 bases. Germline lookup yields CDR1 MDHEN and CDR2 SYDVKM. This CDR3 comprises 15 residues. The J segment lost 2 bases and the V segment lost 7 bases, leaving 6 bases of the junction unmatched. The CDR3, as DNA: TGTGCCAGCAACACCGGGACAGGGACCTACAATGAGCAGTTCTTC. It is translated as CASNTGTGTYNEQFF.

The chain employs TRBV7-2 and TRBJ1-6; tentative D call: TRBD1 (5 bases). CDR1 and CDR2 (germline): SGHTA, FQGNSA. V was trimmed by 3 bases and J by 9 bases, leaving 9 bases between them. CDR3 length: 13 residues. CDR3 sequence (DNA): TGTGCCAGCAGCTTCGACAGAATTTCACCCCTCCACTTT. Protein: CASSFDRISPLHF.

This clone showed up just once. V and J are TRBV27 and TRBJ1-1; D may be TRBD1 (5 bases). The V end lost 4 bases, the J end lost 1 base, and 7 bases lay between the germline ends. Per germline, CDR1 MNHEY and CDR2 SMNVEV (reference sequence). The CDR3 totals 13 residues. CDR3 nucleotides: TGTGCCAGCAGTTATACAGGGAACACTGAAGCTTTCTTT. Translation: CASSYTGNTEAFF.

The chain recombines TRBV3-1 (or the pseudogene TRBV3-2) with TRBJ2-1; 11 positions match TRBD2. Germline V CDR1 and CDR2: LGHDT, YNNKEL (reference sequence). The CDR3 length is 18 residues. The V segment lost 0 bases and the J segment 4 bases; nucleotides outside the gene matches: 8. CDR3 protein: CASSQDGLAGGQYNEQFF. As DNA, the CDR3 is TGTGCCAGCAGCCAAGACGGGCTAGCGGGGGGCCAATACAATGAGCAGTTCTTC.

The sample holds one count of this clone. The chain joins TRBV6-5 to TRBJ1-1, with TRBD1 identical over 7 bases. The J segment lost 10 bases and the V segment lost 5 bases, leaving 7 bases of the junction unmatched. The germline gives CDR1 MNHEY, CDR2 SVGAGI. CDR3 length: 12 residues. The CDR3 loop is CASSPMTGPAFF. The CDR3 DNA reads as TGTGCCAGCAGTCCTATGACAGGGCCAGCTTTCTTT.

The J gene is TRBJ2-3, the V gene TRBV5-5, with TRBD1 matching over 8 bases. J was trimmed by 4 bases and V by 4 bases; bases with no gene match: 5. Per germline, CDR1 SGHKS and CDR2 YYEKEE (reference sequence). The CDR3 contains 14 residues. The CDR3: CASSPRTGSDTQYF. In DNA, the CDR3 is TGTGCCAGCAGCCCCCGGACAGGGTCAGATACGCAGTATTTT.

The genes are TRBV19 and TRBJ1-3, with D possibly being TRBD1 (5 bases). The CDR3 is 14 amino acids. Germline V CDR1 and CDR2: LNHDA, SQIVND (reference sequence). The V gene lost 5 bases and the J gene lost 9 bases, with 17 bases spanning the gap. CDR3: CASSPGSFGGTIYF. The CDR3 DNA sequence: TGTGCCAGTAGTCCCGGGAGCTTCGGGGGCACCATATATTTT.

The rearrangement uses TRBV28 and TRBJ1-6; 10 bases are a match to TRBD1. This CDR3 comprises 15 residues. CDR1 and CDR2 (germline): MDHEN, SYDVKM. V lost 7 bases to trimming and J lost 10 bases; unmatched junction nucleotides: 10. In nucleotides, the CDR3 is TGTGCCAGCACCATGGGGACAGGGGTGCAGTCACCCCTCCACTTT. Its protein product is CASTMGTGVQSPLHF. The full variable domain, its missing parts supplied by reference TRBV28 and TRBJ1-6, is DVKVTQSSRYLVKRTGEKVFLECVQDMDHENMFWYRQDPGLGLRLIYFSYDVKMKEKGDIPEGYSVSREKKERFSLILESASTNQTSMYLCASTMGTGVQSPLHFGNGTRLTVT.

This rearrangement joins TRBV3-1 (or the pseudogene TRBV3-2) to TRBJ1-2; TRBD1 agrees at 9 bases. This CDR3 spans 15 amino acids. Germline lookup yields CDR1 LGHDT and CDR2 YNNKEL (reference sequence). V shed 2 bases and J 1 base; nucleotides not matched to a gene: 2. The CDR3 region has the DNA TGTGCCAGCAGCCAACCGGGACAGGGTAACTATGGCTACACCTTC. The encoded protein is CASSQPGQGNYGYTF.

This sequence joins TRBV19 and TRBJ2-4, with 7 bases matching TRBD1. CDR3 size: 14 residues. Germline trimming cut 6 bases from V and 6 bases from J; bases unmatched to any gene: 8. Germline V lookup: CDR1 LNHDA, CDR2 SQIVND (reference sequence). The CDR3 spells CASSDRAGGNIQYF. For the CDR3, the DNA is TGTGCCAGTAGCGACAGGGCCGGTGGAAACATTCAGTACTTC.

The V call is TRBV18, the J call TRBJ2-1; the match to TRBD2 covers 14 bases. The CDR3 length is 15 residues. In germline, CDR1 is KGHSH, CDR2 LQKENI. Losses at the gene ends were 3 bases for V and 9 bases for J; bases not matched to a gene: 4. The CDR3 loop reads CASSPGTSGRVEQFF. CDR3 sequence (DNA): TGTGCCAGCTCACCGGGGACTAGCGGGAGAGTTGAGCAGTTCTTC.

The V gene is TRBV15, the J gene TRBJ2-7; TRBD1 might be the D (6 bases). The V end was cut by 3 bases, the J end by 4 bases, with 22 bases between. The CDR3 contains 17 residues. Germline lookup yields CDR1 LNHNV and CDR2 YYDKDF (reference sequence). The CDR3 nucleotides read TGTGCCACCAGCAGGGGGCTTGGCTCCCGGGACATGTACGAGCAGTACTTC. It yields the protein CATSRGLGSRDMYEQYF.

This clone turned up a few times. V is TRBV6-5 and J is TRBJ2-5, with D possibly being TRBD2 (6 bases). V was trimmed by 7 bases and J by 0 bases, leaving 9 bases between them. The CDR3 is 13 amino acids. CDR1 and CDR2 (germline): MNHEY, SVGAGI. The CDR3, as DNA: TGTGCCAGCAATGCGGGAAACCAAGAGACCCAGTACTTC. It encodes CASNAGNQETQYF.